The source of this T cell receptor beta chain is a study of PD-L1 blockade in urothelial cancer. Study-wide background: Patients began atezolizumab, 1,200 mg intravenously every 3 weeks, in about 2014. Men with urothelial cancer arising in the bladder made up about 85% of the roughly 29 patients.

CDR3 length: 13 residues. Germline V gene lookup returns CDR1 SGHRS and CDR2 YFSETQ. The ends lost 3 bases at V and 4 bases at J; junction bases unmatched: 3. Clones were sequenced by immunoSEQ multiplex PCR, and TCRdb holds only the in-frame ones, with some missing. This table holds over 75,000 clones, around 90% found once. Time point denoted: pretreatment peripheral blood. Each patient gave between 1 and 8 samples, pretreatment and on-treatment. This receptor was obtained from a woman older than 75 with urothelial cancer. The chain carries TRBV5-1 and TRBJ2-7; 8 bases line up with TRBD2. The material was PBMCs, obtained around atezolizumab (anti-PD-L1) treatment. CDR3 loop: CASSSGLDYEQYF. DNA of the CDR3: TGCGCCAGCAGCTCGGGACTAGATTACGAGCAGTACTTC.